What follows is one TCR beta chain and its context. Its antigen is undetermined. PCR primers comprised 60 Vbeta and 13 Jbeta primers. The repertoire was sequenced with immunoSEQ multiplex PCR; TCRdb's copy has only in-frame clones and lacks some. The sample consists of approximately 100,000 clones, about 79% of them appearing once. In germline, CDR1 is GTSNPN, CDR2 SVGIG (reference sequence). The V gene end was trimmed by 0 bases and the J gene end by 3 bases; junction bases not matched to a gene: 5. The CDR3 totals 16 residues. The data were obtained in a study of cytomegalovirus exposure and HLA in healthy donors. Study as a whole: Sequencing of about 179 million T cells in an earlier analysis found about 120 million unique TCR beta sequences. Study-wide results and caveats: Prior analysis indicated that the majority of TCR beta V segments exhibited productivity approximately 87% or approximately 30% of the time.

This sequence joins TRBV30 and TRBJ2-1, with 10 bases identical to TRBD2. The sample comprised PBMCs. This clonotype was obtained from a human donor in good health. In nucleotides, the CDR3 is TGTGCCTGGAGTGTTACTAGCGGGATCTACTACAATGAGCAGTTCTTC. Translating gives CAWSVTSGIYYNEQFF.